These T cell receptor beta chains were read from a single sample in a study of blood T cells in healthy people across ages. TCRdb redid the calling of the 5' RACE reads with MiXCR, one entry per CDR3 protein. The top ten hold more than 6% of the sample, which has about 1,800,000 distinct CDR3 sequences, about 28% seen once. Material: blood. The source of these receptors is a woman aged 25 to 45 in good health. Both conserved end residues are part of each CDR3. The D gene is left open where the match is weak. Size values are once, few and many counts, or a class for expanded clones, and some rows have none.

cdr3_nt: TGCAGTGCTGAGGAAAGGCTAGCGGGAGTGTATGAGCAGTACTTC
cdr3_aa: CSAEERLAGVYEQYF
clone_size: -
j_call: TRBJ2-5
v_call: TRBV20-1
d_call: TRBD2

cdr3_nt: TGCGCCAGCAGCCCGACCGCAGGAACCAACGAGCAGTACTTC
cdr3_aa: CASSPTAGTNEQYF
clone_size: -
j_call: TRBJ2-7
v_call: TRBV5-1
d_call: -

cdr3_nt: TGCGCCAGCAGACCCCCCTTAAAAGACGAGCAGTACTTC
cdr3_aa: CASRPPLKDEQYF
clone_size: -
j_call: TRBJ2-7
v_call: TRBV10-2
d_call: -

cdr3_nt: TGTGCCAGCAGGTCGGGGGGGGTCTTCTACGAGCAGTACTTC
cdr3_aa: CASRSGGVFYEQYF
clone_size: few
j_call: TRBJ2-7
v_call: TRBV12-3/TRBV12-4
d_call: TRBD2

cdr3_nt: TGTGCCAGCAGTTACTCGCCAGAGACGGAGGCGTATGGCTACACCTTC
cdr3_aa: CASSYSPETEAYGYTF
clone_size: -
j_call: TRBJ1-2
v_call: TRBV6-5
d_call: -

cdr3_nt: TGTGCCAGCAGTCTATCTACGGGCTACGAGCAGTACTTC
cdr3_aa: CASSLSTGYEQYF
clone_size: many
j_call: TRBJ2-7
v_call: TRBV12-3/TRBV12-4
d_call: -

cdr3_nt: TGTGCCAGCAGTAGGGGGGGCCACTTTGGCAGCACAGATACGCAGTATTTT
cdr3_aa: CASSRGGHFGSTDTQYF
clone_size: -
j_call: TRBJ2-3
v_call: TRBV6-2/TRBV6-3
d_call: -

cdr3_nt: TGTGCCAGCTCACCAGGGGAAGTCTATGGCTACACCTTC
cdr3_aa: CASSPGEVYGYTF
clone_size: few
j_call: TRBJ1-2
v_call: TRBV18
d_call: -

cdr3_nt: TGTGCCAGCAGCTCTTATAGCGGCGCAGATACGCAGTATTTT
cdr3_aa: CASSSYSGADTQYF
clone_size: -
j_call: TRBJ2-3
v_call: TRBV7-3
d_call: -

cdr3_nt: TGCAGCGTTGAGGAACTATACGAGCAGTACTTC
cdr3_aa: CSVEELYEQYF
clone_size: many
j_call: TRBJ2-7
v_call: TRBV29-1
d_call: -

cdr3_nt: TGTGCCAGCAGTGAAGCGCGGGGGGCCCAGAGGGATACGCAGTATTTT
cdr3_aa: CASSEARGAQRDTQYF
clone_size: -
j_call: TRBJ2-3
v_call: TRBV2
d_call: TRBD2

cdr3_nt: TGCAGTGCCCCCTTATGGAGGGAGGCCAAAAACATTCAGTACTTC
cdr3_aa: CSAPLWREAKNIQYF
clone_size: -
j_call: TRBJ2-4
v_call: TRBV20-1
d_call: -

cdr3_nt: TGTGCCAGCAGCATGAGCGGGACTAGCACTGATACGCAGTATTTT
cdr3_aa: CASSMSGTSTDTQYF
clone_size: few
j_call: TRBJ2-3
v_call: TRBV6-5
d_call: TRBD2

cdr3_nt: TGTGCCAGCACGGCGGCATTAGCTAACTATGGCTACACCTTC
cdr3_aa: CASTAALANYGYTF
clone_size: -
j_call: TRBJ1-2
v_call: TRBV12-3/TRBV12-4
d_call: -

cdr3_nt: TGTGCCAGCAGTTTAGCGGCGACACCCGGGATGGATGAGCAGTTCTTC
cdr3_aa: CASSLAATPGMDEQFF
clone_size: few
j_call: TRBJ2-1
v_call: TRBV12-3/TRBV12-4
d_call: -

cdr3_nt: TGTGCCATCAGTGAGTATGGTAGCGCCGCTCCCCACGAGCAGTACTTC
cdr3_aa: CAISEYGSAAPHEQYF
clone_size: many
j_call: TRBJ2-7
v_call: TRBV10-3
d_call: -

cdr3_nt: TGTGCCAGCAGTGTCGGCAGGGGGAACATTCAGTACTTC
cdr3_aa: CASSVGRGNIQYF
clone_size: few
j_call: TRBJ2-4
v_call: TRBV2
d_call: TRBD1

cdr3_nt: TGCAGCCCGAGCGGGAGGGCCGTCGATACGCAGTATTTT
cdr3_aa: CSPSGRAVDTQYF
clone_size: -
j_call: TRBJ2-3
v_call: TRBV20-1
d_call: TRBD2

cdr3_nt: TGTGCCAGCAGCATGGGACGGTACGAGCAGTACTTC
cdr3_aa: CASSMGRYEQYF
clone_size: few
j_call: TRBJ2-7
v_call: TRBV12-3/TRBV12-4
d_call: -

cdr3_nt: TGTGCCAGCAGCCGACTAGCGGAAACCTACAATGAGCAGTTCTTC
cdr3_aa: CASSRLAETYNEQFF
clone_size: few
j_call: TRBJ2-1
v_call: TRBV7-9
d_call: TRBD2

cdr3_nt: TGCGCCAGCAGCCAAGAAGCGGCTGCTGGCACTGAAGCTTTCTTT
cdr3_aa: CASSQEAAAGTEAFF
clone_size: -
j_call: TRBJ1-1
v_call: TRBV4-1
d_call: -

cdr3_nt: TGTGCCAGCAGTTACGGGACTAGGGTAGGGCAGCCCCAGCATTTT
cdr3_aa: CASSYGTRVGQPQHF
clone_size: -
j_call: TRBJ1-5
v_call: TRBV6-6
d_call: -

cdr3_nt: TGTGCCAGCAGCCAAGATTCAGGGATAACTGAAGCTTTCTTT
cdr3_aa: CASSQDSGITEAFF
clone_size: -
j_call: TRBJ1-1
v_call: TRBV14
d_call: -

cdr3_nt: TGTGCCAGCAGCTCCCCGGGACTAACCTCCTACGAGCAGTACTTC
cdr3_aa: CASSSPGLTSYEQYF
clone_size: -
j_call: TRBJ2-7
v_call: TRBV7-2
d_call: TRBD2

cdr3_nt: TGCACCAGCAGCTTAGCGACTAGCGCAGATACGCAGTATTTT
cdr3_aa: CTSSLATSADTQYF
clone_size: -
j_call: TRBJ2-3
v_call: TRBV7-9
d_call: TRBD2

cdr3_nt: TGCGCCAGCACTAAAGATACGCAGTATTTT
cdr3_aa: CASTKDTQYF
clone_size: -
j_call: TRBJ2-3
v_call: TRBV23-1
d_call: -

cdr3_nt: TGTGCCACCAGTGATTTGCAAACGGACCAAGAGACCCAGTACTTC
cdr3_aa: CATSDLQTDQETQYF
clone_size: -
j_call: TRBJ2-5
v_call: TRBV24-1
d_call: -

cdr3_nt: TGTGCCATCAGTGTTTCGGGAGAAGAGACCCAGTACTTC
cdr3_aa: CAISVSGEETQYF
clone_size: many
j_call: TRBJ2-5
v_call: TRBV10-3
d_call: -

cdr3_nt: TGTGCCAGCAGTTACCGCGACAGTTATGAAGCTTTCTTT
cdr3_aa: CASSYRDSYEAFF
clone_size: few
j_call: TRBJ1-1
v_call: TRBV6-5
d_call: -

cdr3_nt: TGTGCCTCCGGGGGGGGTATCCACGAGCAGTACTTC
cdr3_aa: CASGGGIHEQYF
clone_size: few
j_call: TRBJ2-7
v_call: TRBV30
d_call: TRBD2

cdr3_nt: TGTGCCAGCAGCCCCCGACACCCCAGGAGCTCCTACGAGCAGTACTTC
cdr3_aa: CASSPRHPRSSYEQYF
clone_size: many
j_call: TRBJ2-7
v_call: TRBV7-3
d_call: -

cdr3_nt: TGCAGCGTTGAAACTTCCAACGAGCAGTACTTC
cdr3_aa: CSVETSNEQYF
clone_size: many
j_call: TRBJ2-7
v_call: TRBV29-1
d_call: -

cdr3_nt: TGCGCCAGCAGCCCGGGGACTAGCTGGGGTCTAGATACGCAGTATTTT
cdr3_aa: CASSPGTSWGLDTQYF
clone_size: -
j_call: TRBJ2-3
v_call: TRBV5-1
d_call: TRBD2

cdr3_nt: TGTGCCAGCAGTTTAGGCACTCGATCCTCCGCGGGGTTCGGGGAGCAGTACTTC
cdr3_aa: CASSLGTRSSAGFGEQYF
clone_size: many
j_call: TRBJ2-7
v_call: TRBV12-3/TRBV12-4
d_call: -

cdr3_nt: TGCAGCGTTTCCGGGAGCTCCTACAATGAGCAGTACTTC
cdr3_aa: CSVSGSSYNEQYF
clone_size: few
j_call: TRBJ2-7
v_call: TRBV29-1
d_call: -

cdr3_nt: TGCAGTGCTAGAGACCAAGCGGGAGGCTTAGAGCAGTACTTC
cdr3_aa: CSARDQAGGLEQYF
clone_size: many
j_call: TRBJ2-7
v_call: TRBV20-1
d_call: TRBD2

cdr3_nt: TGTGCCTGGAGGCGTGCACCCTACAATGAGCAGTTCTTC
cdr3_aa: CAWRRAPYNEQFF
clone_size: many
j_call: TRBJ2-1
v_call: TRBV30
d_call: -

cdr3_nt: TGCAGTGCGGGGATGGCGGGGACCCAGTACTTC
cdr3_aa: CSAGMAGTQYF
clone_size: many
j_call: TRBJ2-5
v_call: TRBV20-1
d_call: -

cdr3_nt: TGTGCCGGACAGGTACAAGAGACCCAGTACTTC
cdr3_aa: CAGQVQETQYF
clone_size: -
j_call: TRBJ2-5
v_call: TRBV2
d_call: TRBD1

cdr3_nt: TGTGCCAGCAGCTCCCCCCTCCCAACCGACTATGGCTACACCTTC
cdr3_aa: CASSSPLPTDYGYTF
clone_size: few
j_call: TRBJ1-2
v_call: TRBV11-2
d_call: -

cdr3_nt: TGTGCCAGCAGCTCTCCCCTGGGAGGGGATCGCGTCTATGGCTACACCTTC
cdr3_aa: CASSSPLGGDRVYGYTF
clone_size: -
j_call: TRBJ1-2
v_call: TRBV3-1
d_call: -

cdr3_nt: TGTGCCGGCAGCTTAGACCTAGCGCCCATCCAAGAGACCCAGTACTTC
cdr3_aa: CAGSLDLAPIQETQYF
clone_size: few
j_call: TRBJ2-5
v_call: TRBV11-2
d_call: -

cdr3_nt: TGTGTCAGTCGGCTAACCTTAGCGGGGAGCTCCTACGAGCAGTACTTC
cdr3_aa: CVSRLTLAGSSYEQYF
clone_size: -
j_call: TRBJ2-7
v_call: TRBV7-9
d_call: TRBD2

cdr3_nt: TGTGCCAGCAGCTTGGATGGCAGGGTTTTTTACAATGAGCAGTTCTTC
cdr3_aa: CASSLDGRVFYNEQFF
clone_size: few
j_call: TRBJ2-1
v_call: TRBV5-5
d_call: -

cdr3_nt: TGCGCCAGCAGCCCCGAAGTGAATGAAAAACTGTTTTTT
cdr3_aa: CASSPEVNEKLFF
clone_size: few
j_call: TRBJ1-4
v_call: TRBV5-1
d_call: -

cdr3_nt: TGCAGTGCTAGAGAGACGGCTAGCCAGCAGTACTTC
cdr3_aa: CSARETASQQYF
clone_size: -
j_call: TRBJ2-7
v_call: TRBV20-1
d_call: -

cdr3_nt: TGTGCCAGCAGTGTATTGCAGGGGTCGAGCTATGGCTACACCTTC
cdr3_aa: CASSVLQGSSYGYTF
clone_size: -
j_call: TRBJ1-2
v_call: TRBV2
d_call: -

cdr3_nt: TGTGCCAGCAGCTTAGTAACGGGGACTAGCGGGGGAAACAATGAGCAGTACTTC
cdr3_aa: CASSLVTGTSGGNNEQYF
clone_size: once
j_call: TRBJ2-5
v_call: TRBV7-6
d_call: TRBD2

cdr3_nt: TGTGCCAACAGTTTACTAGCATGGGATACGCAGTATTTT
cdr3_aa: CANSLLAWDTQYF
clone_size: -
j_call: TRBJ2-3
v_call: TRBV27
d_call: -

cdr3_nt: TGCGCCAGCAGCCAAGTGGGAGTTAGGGGGGGCGGCAATGAGCAGTTCTTC
cdr3_aa: CASSQVGVRGGGNEQFF
clone_size: few
j_call: TRBJ2-1
v_call: TRBV4-1
d_call: -

cdr3_nt: TGCGCCAGCAGCGATCAACAGGGGGACATTCAGTACTTC
cdr3_aa: CASSDQQGDIQYF
clone_size: many
j_call: TRBJ2-4
v_call: TRBV5-1
d_call: TRBD1

cdr3_nt: TGCAGTGCTAGAGAGGGACGGGGGAGAACTGAAGCTTTCTTT
cdr3_aa: CSAREGRGRTEAFF
clone_size: many
j_call: TRBJ1-1
v_call: TRBV20-1
d_call: -

cdr3_nt: TGCAGCGTCCCCTGGATGGAGGCAGAGACTCAGTACTTC
cdr3_aa: CSVPWMEAETQYF
clone_size: -
j_call: TRBJ2-5
v_call: TRBV29-1
d_call: -

cdr3_nt: TGTGCCAGCAGCCGGGACGGGCTCGAGCAGTACTTC
cdr3_aa: CASSRDGLEQYF
clone_size: many
j_call: TRBJ2-7
v_call: TRBV6-5
d_call: -

cdr3_nt: TGTGCCAGCAGTGATGGGGCGTCTTGGGAGACCCAGTACTTC
cdr3_aa: CASSDGASWETQYF
clone_size: -
j_call: TRBJ2-5
v_call: TRBV2
d_call: -